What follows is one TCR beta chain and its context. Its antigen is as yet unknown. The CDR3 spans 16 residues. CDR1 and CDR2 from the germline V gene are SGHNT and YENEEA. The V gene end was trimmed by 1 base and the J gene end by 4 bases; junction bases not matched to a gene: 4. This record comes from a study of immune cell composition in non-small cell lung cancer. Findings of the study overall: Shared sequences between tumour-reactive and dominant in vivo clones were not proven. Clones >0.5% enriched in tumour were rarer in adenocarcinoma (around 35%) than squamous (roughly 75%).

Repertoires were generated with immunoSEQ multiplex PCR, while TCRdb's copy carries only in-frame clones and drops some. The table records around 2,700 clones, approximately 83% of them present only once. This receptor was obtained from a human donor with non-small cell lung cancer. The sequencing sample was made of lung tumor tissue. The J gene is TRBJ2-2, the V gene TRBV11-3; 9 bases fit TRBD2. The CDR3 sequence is CASSLGGTSTTGELFF. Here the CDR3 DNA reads TGTGCCAGCAGCTTAGGCGGGACTAGCACCACCGGGGAGCTGTTTTTT.